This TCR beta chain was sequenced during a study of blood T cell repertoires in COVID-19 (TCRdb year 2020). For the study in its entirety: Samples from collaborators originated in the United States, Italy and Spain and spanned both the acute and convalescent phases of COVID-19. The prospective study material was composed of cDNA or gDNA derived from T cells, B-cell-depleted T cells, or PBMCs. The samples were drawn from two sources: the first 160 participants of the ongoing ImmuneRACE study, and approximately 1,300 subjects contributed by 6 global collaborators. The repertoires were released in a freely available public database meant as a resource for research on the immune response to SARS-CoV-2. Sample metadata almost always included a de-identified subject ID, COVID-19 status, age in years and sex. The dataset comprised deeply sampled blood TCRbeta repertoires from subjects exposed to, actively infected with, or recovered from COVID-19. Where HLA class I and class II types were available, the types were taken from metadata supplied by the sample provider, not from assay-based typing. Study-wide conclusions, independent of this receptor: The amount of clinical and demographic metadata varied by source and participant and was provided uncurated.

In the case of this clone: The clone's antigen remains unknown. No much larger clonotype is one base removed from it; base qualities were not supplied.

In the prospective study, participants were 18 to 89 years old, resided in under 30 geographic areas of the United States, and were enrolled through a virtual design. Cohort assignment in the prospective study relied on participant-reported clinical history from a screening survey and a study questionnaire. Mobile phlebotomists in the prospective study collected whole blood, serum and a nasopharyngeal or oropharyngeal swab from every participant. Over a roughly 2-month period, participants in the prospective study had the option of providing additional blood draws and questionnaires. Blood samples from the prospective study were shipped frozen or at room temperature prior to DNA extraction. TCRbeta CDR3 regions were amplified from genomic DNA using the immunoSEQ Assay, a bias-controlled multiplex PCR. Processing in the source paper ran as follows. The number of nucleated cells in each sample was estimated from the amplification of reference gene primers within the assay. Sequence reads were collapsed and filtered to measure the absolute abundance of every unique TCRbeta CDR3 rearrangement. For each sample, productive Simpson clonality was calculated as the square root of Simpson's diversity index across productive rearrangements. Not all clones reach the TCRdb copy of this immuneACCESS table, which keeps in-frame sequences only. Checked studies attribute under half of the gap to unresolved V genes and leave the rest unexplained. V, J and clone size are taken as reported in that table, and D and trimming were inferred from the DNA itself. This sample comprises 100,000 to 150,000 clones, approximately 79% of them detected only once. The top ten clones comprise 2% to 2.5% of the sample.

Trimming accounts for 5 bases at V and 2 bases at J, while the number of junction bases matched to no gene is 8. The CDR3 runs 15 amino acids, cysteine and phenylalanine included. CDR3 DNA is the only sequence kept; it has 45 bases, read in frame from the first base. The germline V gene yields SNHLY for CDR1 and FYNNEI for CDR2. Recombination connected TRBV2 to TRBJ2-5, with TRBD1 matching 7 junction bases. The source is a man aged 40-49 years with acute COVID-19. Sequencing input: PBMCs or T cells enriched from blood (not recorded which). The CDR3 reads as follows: CASSLLGTEQETQYF. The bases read TGTGCCAGCAGTTTGCTCGGGACAGAACAAGAGACCCAGTACTTC.